Each of the 9 T cell receptor beta chains below was sequenced from the same sample in a study of human T cells and chemical hapten exposure. The time point here: patch test 2, 6 weeks after DPC sensitization. Specified treatment: therapeutic diphenylcyclopropenone sensitization with weekly scalp DPC. TCRdb re-analysed the RACE reads in MiXCR, keeping a single row per CDR3 protein. The repertoire has approximately 120,000 distinct CDR3 sequences, about a tenth of them found once; the top ten carry 3.1%. The source was whole blood, collected in connection with sensitization to the hapten diphenylcyclopropenone (DPC). These receptors were taken from a woman aged 40 to 50 with alopecia areata. Some clones in this sample may be carry-over from other donors' samples.

To note about this clonotype: A much larger clone is a single base away; this may be a read error. This chain connects TRBV28 to TRBJ2-7, with D possibly TRBD1 on 8 matching bases. The CDR3 totals 14 residues. The germline CDR1 and CDR2 sequences are MDHEN and SYDVKM. The CDR3 is CASRGGTGSYEQNF. The CDR3 nucleotides are TGTGCCAGCAGGGGGGGGACAGGCTCCTACGAGCAGAACTTC.

In its sample, this clonotype was seen a few times. The CDR3 loop reads CAGGLAGNTGELFF. DNA of the CDR3: TGTGCCGGCGGACTAGCGGGGAACACCGGGGAGCTGTTTTTT. The gene calls are TRBV6-1 and TRBJ2-2; TRBD2 aligns across 11 bases. The CDR3 has 14 residues. Germline V gene lookup returns CDR1 MNHNS and CDR2 SASEGT. J lost 1 base, V lost 11 bases, and 3 bases had no gene match.

This clonotype was seen a few times. The chain links TRBV20-1 to TRBJ1-5; tentatively, D is TRBD1 (6 bases). Germline assignment: CDR1 DFQATT and CDR2 SNEGSKA (reference sequence). There are 14 residues in the CDR3. V was shortened by 0 bases and J by 7 bases, with 13 bases between the two germline ends. CDR3: CSAREAGAQQPQHF. As DNA, the CDR3 is TGCAGTGCTAGAGAAGCGGGGGCTCAGCAGCCCCAGCATTTT.

This clonotype was observed many times. CDR3 DNA: TGTGCCAGCAGCTCTGGCCACACAGATACGCAGTATTTT. It encodes CASSSGHTDTQYF. This rearrangement joins TRBV6-5 to TRBJ2-3; no clear D gene. Trimming removed 6 bases at V and 2 bases at J, with 9 bases between. The length of the CDR3 is 13 residues. Per the germline V gene, CDR1 is MNHEY and CDR2 is SVGAGI.

The rearrangement uses TRBV20-1 and TRBJ1-4; 8 bases match TRBD1. J lost 7 bases, V lost 4 bases, and 14 bases had no gene match. The CDR3 spans 16 residues. Germline V gene lookup returns CDR1 DFQATT and CDR2 SNEGSKA (reference sequence). The CDR3 DNA follows: TGCAGTGCTACTACGGGACTCTTCACAGGGGGTGAAAAACTGTTTTTT. Translation gives CSATTGLFTGGEKLFF.

This clonotype was seen ten or more times. The chain couples TRBV7-9 to TRBJ1-2; 8 bases align to TRBD1. V trimming: 5 bases; J trimming: 4 bases; junction bases outside the gene matches: 9. Germline-derived CDR1 and CDR2 are SEHNR and FQNEAQ (reference sequence). The CDR3 runs to 15 residues. The CDR3 is CASSLDRDRFYGYTF. For the CDR3, the DNA is TGTGCCAGCAGCCTTGACAGGGACAGGTTCTATGGCTACACCTTC.

This clonotype was observed a few times. The V call is TRBV14, the J call TRBJ1-2; D uncertain. Trimming stripped 1 base from V and 4 bases from J, with 4 bases between. The CDR3 runs to 12 residues. Germline lookup yields CDR1 SGHDN and CDR2 FVKESK. CDR3 nucleotides: TGTGCCAGCAGCCAAGCAGGCTATGGCTACACCTTC. This translates into CASSQAGYGYTF.

This clonotype was picked up many times. The chain carries TRBV10-3 and TRBJ2-1, with TRBD2 identical over 15 bases. This CDR3 has 14 amino acids. Per the germline V gene, CDR1 is ENHRY and CDR2 is SYGVKD. J lost 10 bases, V lost 6 bases, and 4 bases had no gene match. The CDR3: CAIRGLAGGSEQFF. In DNA, the CDR3 is TGTGCCATCAGGGGACTAGCGGGGGGCTCCGAGCAGTTCTTC.

This clonotype was detected many times. At one end, the junction sequence differs from germline, possibly due to a read error. The gene calls are TRBV27 and TRBJ1-1, with 7 bases identical to TRBD1. The CDR3 spans 12 residues. Per the germline V gene, CDR1 is MNHEY and CDR2 is SMNVEV (reference sequence). CDR3 DNA sequence: TGTGCCAGCAGCTCCTCCGTACAGGGGCCCGTCTTT. It encodes CASSSSVQGPVF.